These T cell receptor beta chains were read from a single sample in a study of PD-1 blockade in classical Hodgkin lymphoma. Sequenced by immunoSEQ multiplex PCR; TCRdb stores in-frame clones only, minus some. Among about 28,000 clones listed, 80% were seen once. Source: peripheral blood mononuclear cells (PBMCs), taken before the fourth cycle of nivolumab. The receptor set was obtained from a human donor with classical Hodgkin lymphoma. The CDR3 runs from the conserved cysteine through the conserved F or W. The D gene is left open where the match is weak. Clone size is not always given. Where it is, it says once, few, many or a class for expanded clones.

>TRBD1|TRBV4-1|TRBJ1-1|.
TGCGCCAGCAGCCTGGACAGGGGCTCTACTGGGTACACTGAAGCTTTCTTT
CASSLDRGSTGYTEAFF
>.|TRBV28|TRBJ2-7|.
TGTGCCAGCAGCTCCCCCGGGGTGGGCGAGCAGTACTTC
CASSSPGVGEQYF
>.|TRBV30|TRBJ1-5|few
TGTGCCTGGAGTGTACGAGGGCAGTACAATCAGCCCCAGCATTTT
CAWSVRGQYNQPQHF
>TRBD1|TRBV5-6|TRBJ1-1|.
TGTGCCAGCAGCTTGGCCGGGGGGACAGGGAACACTGAAGCTTTCTTT
CASSLAGGTGNTEAFF
>.|TRBV29-1|TRBJ2-1|.
TGCAGCGTCACAAATGTAGCGGACGCTGAGCAGTTCTTC
CSVTNVADAEQFF
>.|TRBV9|TRBJ2-5|.
TGTGCCAGCAGCCCCGCGGGACTTGACAGAGAGACCCAGTACTTC
CASSPAGLDRETQYF
>TRBD2|TRBV5-6|TRBJ2-1|.
TGTGCCAGCAGCCCGAGGACTAGCGGGAGGCTCGAGCAGTTCTTC
CASSPRTSGRLEQFF
>TRBD1|TRBV5-3|TRBJ1-5|.
TGTGCCAGAAGCCAGACAGGGTTTGGCAATCAGCCCCAGCATTTT
CARSQTGFGNQPQHF
>.|TRBV29-1|TRBJ2-7|.
TGCAGCGTTTTCACCACCTACGAGCAGTACTTC
CSVFTTYEQYF
>TRBD1|TRBV14|TRBJ2-5|.
TGTGCCAGCAGCCAAAGGACAGGGTTATTGGAGACCCAGTACTTC
CASSQRTGLLETQYF
>TRBD1|TRBV6-1|TRBJ2-7|.
TGTGCCAGCAGTAGGACAGGGGAGACCTACGAGCAGTACTTC
CASSRTGETYEQYF
>TRBD2|TRBV28|TRBJ2-3|.
TGTGCCAGCAGTCTTAGCGGGAGGGCCATCACAGATACGCAGTATTTT
CASSLSGRAITDTQYF
>.|TRBV29-1|TRBJ1-4|once
TGCAGCGTTCTCGGGCTAGCCACCCAGGGTGAAAAACTGTTTTTT
CSVLGLATQGEKLFF
>.|TRBV18|TRBJ2-1|.
TGTGCCAGCTCACCCGAACCTTACGAGCAGTTCTTC
CASSPEPYEQFF
>.|TRBV7-1|TRBJ2-6|.
TGTGCCAGCAGCAGGAAATTCACGAGGACAAGTCGGGCCAACGTCCTGACTTTC
CASSRKFTRTSRANVLTF
>.|TRBV6-1|TRBJ2-1|.
TGTGCCAGCAGTCCTTCAGCGGGCGAGCAGTTCTTC
CASSPSAGEQFF
>.|TRBV6-6|TRBJ1-2|.
TGTGCCAGCAGCTTGGGGGTCAAAGCTAACTATGGCTACACCTTC
CASSLGVKANYGYTF
>.|TRBV6-1|TRBJ2-7|.
TGTGCCAGCAGTGAAGCGCGGAAGTCCTACGAGCAGTACTTC
CASSEARKSYEQYF
>TRBD1|TRBV6-1|TRBJ2-5|.
TGTGCCAGCAGTCTGACAGGGGTAGAGACCCAGTACTTC
CASSLTGVETQYF
>.|TRBV6-1|TRBJ2-3|.
TGTGCCAGCTCCCGCACAGATACGCAGTATTTT
CASSRTDTQYF
>.|TRBV5-4|TRBJ2-5|.
TGTGCCAGCAAATGGGGAGGGGGGCAAGAGACCCAGTACTTC
CASKWGGGQETQYF
>TRBD1|TRBV19|TRBJ2-4|.
TGTGCCAGTAGTCCAGGACAGGGGGCTCCCAAAAACATTCAGTACTTC
CASSPGQGAPKNIQYF
>TRBD2|TRBV15|TRBJ2-1|.
TGTGCCACCAGCAAAGCGGGAGGTCCATACAATGAGCAGTTCTTC
CATSKAGGPYNEQFF
>.|TRBV7-2|TRBJ2-7|few
TGTGCCAGCAGCTTAGGACACTCCTACGAGCAGTACTTC
CASSLGHSYEQYF
>TRBD1|TRBV5-4|TRBJ2-1|.
TGTGCCAGCAGCCCATCCGGGACAGGGTTCTACAATGAGCAGTTCTTC
CASSPSGTGFYNEQFF
>.|TRBV6-5|TRBJ2-5|.
TGTGCCAGCAGTTTGGGCAGGGCAAAAGAGACCCAGTACTTC
CASSLGRAKETQYF
>.|TRBV28|TRBJ1-1|.
TGTGCCAGCACCCTATCTGGAGGGAACACTGAAGCTTTCTTT
CASTLSGGNTEAFF
>TRBD1|TRBV28|TRBJ2-5|.
TGTGCCAGCAGTTTCCTCCCCCGGGACAGGGATAAAGAGACCCAGTACTTC
CASSFLPRDRDKETQYF
>.|TRBV19|TRBJ1-1|.
TGTGCCAGTAGCCTAGAACTTGTAGTCACTGAAGCTTTCTTT
CASSLELVVTEAFF
>TRBD2|TRBV28|TRBJ2-7|.
TGTGCCGGCCGGACTAGCGGATCCTACGAGCAGTACTTC
CAGRTSGSYEQYF
>TRBD1|TRBV5-1|TRBJ1-2|.
TGCGCCAGCAGCCGCGGGACAGGGGACTATGGCTACACCTTC
CASSRGTGDYGYTF
>TRBD1|TRBV6-1|TRBJ1-2|.
TGTGCCAGCAGTCGGGACAGCCCGGGGGGCTACACCTTC
CASSRDSPGGYTF
>.|TRBV5-1|TRBJ2-7|.
TGCGCCAGCAGCTTGGGGACACGGGGGATCTACGAGCAGTACTTC
CASSLGTRGIYEQYF
>TRBD2|TRBV28|TRBJ2-7|.
TGTGCCAGCAGACAACTAGCGGGAGACTACGAGCAGTACTTC
CASRQLAGDYEQYF
>.|TRBV6-1|TRBJ2-2|.
TGTGCCAGCAGGGAACTGGGGGGCACCGGGGAGCTGTTTTTT
CASRELGGTGELFF
>.|TRBV28|TRBJ2-7|.
TGTGCCAGCAGTTGGTACGGGAGCTCCTACGAGCAGTACTTC
CASSWYGSSYEQYF
>.|TRBV5-1|TRBJ2-1|once
TGCGCCAGCAGCTTGACGGGTGCGGTCAATGAGCAGTTCTTC
CASSLTGAVNEQFF
>.|TRBV5-1|TRBJ2-1|.
TGCGCCAGCAGCTCAGCCCAGTCCTCGAATGAGCAGTTCTTC
CASSSAQSSNEQFF
>TRBD2|TRBV2|TRBJ2-2|.
TGTGCCAGCCAGAGGGTAGTCACTAGCGGTGGGACCGGGGAGCTGTTTTTT
CASQRVVTSGGTGELFF
>.|TRBV10-3|TRBJ1-5|.
TGTGCCATCAGTATGGACAGTCGGTCGGGTCAGCCCCAGCATTTT
CAISMDSRSGQPQHF
>TRBD2|TRBV4-1|TRBJ2-3|.
TGCGCCAGCAGCCAAGAGGCTCGGTTCTACACTAGCGCGTTCCCAGATACGCAGTATTTT
CASSQEARFYTSAFPDTQYF
>.|TRBV7-2|TRBJ2-1|.
TGTGCCAGCAGCTTAGGTATCCTAGCGGGACAGGAGGAGCAGTTCTTC
CASSLGILAGQEEQFF
>TRBD1|TRBV27|TRBJ1-1|.
TGTGCCAGCAGTCGCCAACAGGGGTTAAACACTGAAGCTTTCTTT
CASSRQQGLNTEAFF
>TRBD1|TRBV9|TRBJ2-1|.
TGTGCCAGCAGCGCCTGGACAGGGGGGATGTTGGATGAGCAGTTCTTC
CASSAWTGGMLDEQFF
>TRBD2|TRBV7-3|TRBJ2-3|.
TGTGCCAGCAGCTTAGCGGGGGTGGGGACAGATACGCAGTATTTT
CASSLAGVGTDTQYF
>TRBD2|TRBV9|TRBJ2-1|.
TGTGCCAGCAGCTTGCGAGCGGGAGGAGGGGGCAATGAGCAGTTCTTC
CASSLRAGGGGNEQFF
>.|TRBV28|TRBJ2-2|.
TGTGCCAGCAGTCCGCCCCCCTCCTGGACCGGGGAGCTGTTTTTT
CASSPPPSWTGELFF
>TRBD1|TRBV5-1|TRBJ1-1|few
TGCGCCAGCAGGCAAGGGACAGGGAGCACTGAAGCTTTCTTT
CASRQGTGSTEAFF
>.|TRBV7-9|TRBJ2-1|few
TGTGCCAGCAGCTTCCCAGGGGGGACCAGCCCAAATGAGCAGTTCTTC
CASSFPGGTSPNEQFF
>.|TRBV28|TRBJ2-5|.
TGTGCCAGCAGTCCCGCCGGGGGCCTGTTGGAGACCCAGTACTTC
CASSPAGGLLETQYF
>TRBD2|TRBV18|TRBJ2-1|few
TGTGCCAGCTCACCAGGGACTAGTACTGGAAATGAGCAGTTCTTC
CASSPGTSTGNEQFF
>.|TRBV5-4|TRBJ2-2|.
TGTGCCAGCAGCGTCGGGATTGCCACCGGGGAGCTGTTTTTT
CASSVGIATGELFF